This TCR beta chain appears in the sequencing data of a study of T cell responses to AZD1222 COVID-19 vaccine. Generated by immunoSEQ multiplex PCR, the TCRdb table keeps only in-frame clones and is missing some. The sample consists of tens of thousands of clones, almost 90% of them appearing once. Only one count was recorded for this clone. Its antigen is unknown. Whether given at about 4 or about 12 weeks, second doses were pooled. Study outcomes and limitations: Regions 160-218 and 743-854 held dominance among vaccine-associated CD4 TCRs, which spanned spike. Variant regions that are unmutated are reportedly the target of nearly half of spike-specific TCRs. White British donors predominated, females outnumbered males, and clonal diversity was possibly underestimated.

The germline V and J ends were trimmed by 0 bases and 6 bases, with 12 bases remaining between them. Germline loops: CDR1 SGHRS, CDR2 YFSETQ. The CDR3 length is 14 residues. The sample here was peripheral blood, taken 28 days after the second AZD1222 dose. The TCR comes from an adult who received the AZD1222 COVID-19 vaccine. The gene calls are TRBV5-1 and TRBJ1-1, with D possibly being TRBD1 (6 bases). For the CDR3, the DNA is TGCGCCAGCAGCTTGGCTCGGGGGGGCGCTGAAGCTTTCTTT. Encoded protein: CASSLARGGAEAFF. The full variable domain, in which reference TRBV5-1 and TRBJ1-1 provide the parts outside the CDR3, is KAGVTQTPRYLIKTRGQQVTLSCSPISGHRSVSWYQQTPGQGLQFLFEYFSETQRNKGNFPGRFSGRQFSNSRSEMNVSTLELGDSALYLCASSLARGGAEAFFGQGTRLTVV.